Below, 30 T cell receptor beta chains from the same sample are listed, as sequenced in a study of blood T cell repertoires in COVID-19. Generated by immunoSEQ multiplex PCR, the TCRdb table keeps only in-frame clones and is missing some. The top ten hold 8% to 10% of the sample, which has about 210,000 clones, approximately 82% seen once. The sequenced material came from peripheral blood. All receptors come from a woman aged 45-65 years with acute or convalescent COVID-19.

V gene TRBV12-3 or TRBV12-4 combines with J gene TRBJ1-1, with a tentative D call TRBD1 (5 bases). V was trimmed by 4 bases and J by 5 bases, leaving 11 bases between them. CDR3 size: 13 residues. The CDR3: CASSSQAYTEAFF. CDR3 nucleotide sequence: TGTGCCAGCAGTTCACAGGCTTATACTGAAGCTTTCTTT.

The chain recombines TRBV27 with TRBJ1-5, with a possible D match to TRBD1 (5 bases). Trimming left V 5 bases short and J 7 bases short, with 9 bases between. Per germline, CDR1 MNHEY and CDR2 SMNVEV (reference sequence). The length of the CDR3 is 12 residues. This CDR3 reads CASSASGQPQHF. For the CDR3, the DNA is TGTGCCAGCAGTGCCTCAGGGCAGCCCCAGCATTTT.

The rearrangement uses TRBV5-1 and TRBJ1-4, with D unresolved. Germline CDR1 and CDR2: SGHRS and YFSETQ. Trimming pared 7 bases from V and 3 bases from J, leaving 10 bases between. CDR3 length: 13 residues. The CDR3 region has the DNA TGCGCCAGCGCGGGGATAGCTAATGAAAAACTGTTTTTT. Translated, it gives CASAGIANEKLFF.

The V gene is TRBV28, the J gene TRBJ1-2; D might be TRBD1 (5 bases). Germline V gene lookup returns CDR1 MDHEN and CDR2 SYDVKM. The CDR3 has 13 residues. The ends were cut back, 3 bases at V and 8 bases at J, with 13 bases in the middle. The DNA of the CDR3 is TGTGCCAGCAGTTTTGGGGCAGGTAGAGGCTACACCTTC. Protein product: CASSFGAGRGYTF.

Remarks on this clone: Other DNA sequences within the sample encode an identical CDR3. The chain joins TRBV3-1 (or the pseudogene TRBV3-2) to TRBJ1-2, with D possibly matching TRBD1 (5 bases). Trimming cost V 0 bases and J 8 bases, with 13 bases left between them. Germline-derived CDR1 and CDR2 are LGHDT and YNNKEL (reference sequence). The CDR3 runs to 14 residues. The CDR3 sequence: CASSQDSTGRGYTF. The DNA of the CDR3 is TGTGCCAGCAGCCAAGATTCCACAGGAAGGGGCTACACCTTC.

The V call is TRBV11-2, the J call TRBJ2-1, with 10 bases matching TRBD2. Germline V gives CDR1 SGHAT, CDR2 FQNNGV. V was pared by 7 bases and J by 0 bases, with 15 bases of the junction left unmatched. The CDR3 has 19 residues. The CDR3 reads CASTKFGTSETFSYNEQFF. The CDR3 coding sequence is TGTGCCAGCACGAAATTCGGGACTAGCGAAACCTTCTCCTACAATGAGCAGTTCTTC.

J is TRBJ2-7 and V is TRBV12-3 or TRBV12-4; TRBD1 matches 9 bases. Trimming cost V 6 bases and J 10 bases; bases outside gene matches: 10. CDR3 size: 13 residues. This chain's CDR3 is CASRDRDRAIQYF. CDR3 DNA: TGTGCCAGCAGGGACCGGGACAGGGCCATCCAGTACTTC.

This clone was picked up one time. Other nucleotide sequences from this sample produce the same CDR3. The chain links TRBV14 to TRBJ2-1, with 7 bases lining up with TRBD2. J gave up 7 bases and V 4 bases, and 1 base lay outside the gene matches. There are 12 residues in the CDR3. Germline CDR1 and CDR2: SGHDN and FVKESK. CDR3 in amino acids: CASSPSGNEQFF. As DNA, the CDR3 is TGTGCCAGCAGCCCTAGCGGTAATGAGCAGTTCTTC.

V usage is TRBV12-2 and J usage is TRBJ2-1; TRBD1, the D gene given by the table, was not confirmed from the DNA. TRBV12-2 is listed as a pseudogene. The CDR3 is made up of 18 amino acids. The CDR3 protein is CASRLEAGWGQTYNEQFF. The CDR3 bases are TGTGCAAGTCGCTTAGAGGCTGGGTGGGGACAGACCTACAATGAGCAGTTCTTC.

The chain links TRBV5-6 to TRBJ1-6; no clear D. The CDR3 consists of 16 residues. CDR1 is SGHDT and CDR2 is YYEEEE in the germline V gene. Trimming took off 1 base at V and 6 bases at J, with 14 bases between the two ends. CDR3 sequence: CASSLKRVLGNSPLHF. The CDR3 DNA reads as TGTGCCAGCAGCTTGAAGCGGGTTTTGGGTAATTCACCCCTCCACTTT.

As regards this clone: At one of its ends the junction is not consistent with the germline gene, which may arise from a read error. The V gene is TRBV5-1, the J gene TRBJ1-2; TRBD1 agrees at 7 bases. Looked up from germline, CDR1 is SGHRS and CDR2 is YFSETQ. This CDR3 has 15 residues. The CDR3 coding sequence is TGCGCCAGCAGCTTGGCCAGTGGGACAGACACCAGCGGCTCCTTC. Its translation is CASSLASGTDTSGSF.

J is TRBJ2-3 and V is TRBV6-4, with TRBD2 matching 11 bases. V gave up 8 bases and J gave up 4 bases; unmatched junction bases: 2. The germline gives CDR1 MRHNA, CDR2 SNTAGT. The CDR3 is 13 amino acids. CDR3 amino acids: CASSTSGADTQYF. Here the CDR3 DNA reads TGTGCCAGCTCGACTAGCGGGGCAGATACGCAGTATTTT.

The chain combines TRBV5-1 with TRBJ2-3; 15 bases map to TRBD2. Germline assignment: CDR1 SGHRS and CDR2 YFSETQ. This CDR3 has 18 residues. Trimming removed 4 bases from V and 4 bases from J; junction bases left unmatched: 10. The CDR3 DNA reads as TGCGCCAGCAGCCGCGGACTAGCGGGAGGGCTGGTTGCAGATACGCAGTATTTT. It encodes CASSRGLAGGLVADTQYF. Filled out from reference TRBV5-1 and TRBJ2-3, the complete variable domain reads KAGVTQTPRYLIKTRGQQVTLSCSPISGHRSVSWYQQTPGQGLQFLFEYFSETQRNKGNFPGRFSGRQFSNSRSEMNVSTLELGDSALYLCASSRGLAGGLVADTQYFGPGTRLTVL.

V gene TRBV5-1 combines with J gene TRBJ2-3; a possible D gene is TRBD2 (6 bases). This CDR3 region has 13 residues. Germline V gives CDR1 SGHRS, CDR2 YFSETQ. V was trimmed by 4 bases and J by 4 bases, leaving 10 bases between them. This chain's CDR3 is CASSGGTSDTQYF. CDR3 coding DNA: TGCGCCAGCAGCGGGGGGACTTCAGATACGCAGTATTTT.

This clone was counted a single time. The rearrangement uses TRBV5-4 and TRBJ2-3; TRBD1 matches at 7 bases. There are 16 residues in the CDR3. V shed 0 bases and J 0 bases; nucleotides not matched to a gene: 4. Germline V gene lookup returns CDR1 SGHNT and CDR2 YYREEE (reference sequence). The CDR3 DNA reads TGTGCCAGCAGCTTGGGGGGACAGCGTAGCACAGATACGCAGTATTTT. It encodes CASSLGGQRSTDTQYF.

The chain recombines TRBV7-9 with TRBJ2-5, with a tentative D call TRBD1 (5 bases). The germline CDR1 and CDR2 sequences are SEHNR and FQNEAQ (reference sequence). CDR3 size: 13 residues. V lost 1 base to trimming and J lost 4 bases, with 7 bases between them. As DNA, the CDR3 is TGTGCCAGCAGCTTAGAAAGGGGAGAGACCCAGTACTTC. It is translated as CASSLERGETQYF.

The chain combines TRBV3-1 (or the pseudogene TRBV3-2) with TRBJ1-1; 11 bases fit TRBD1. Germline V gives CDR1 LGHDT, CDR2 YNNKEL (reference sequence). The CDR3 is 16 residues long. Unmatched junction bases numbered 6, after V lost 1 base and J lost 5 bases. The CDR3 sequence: CASSQGTGGWRTEAFF. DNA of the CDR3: TGTGCCAGCAGCCAAGGGACAGGGGGCTGGAGGACTGAAGCTTTCTTT.

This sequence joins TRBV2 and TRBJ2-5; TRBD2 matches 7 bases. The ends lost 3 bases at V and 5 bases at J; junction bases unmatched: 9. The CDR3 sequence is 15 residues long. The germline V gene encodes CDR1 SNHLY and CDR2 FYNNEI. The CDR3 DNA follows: TGTGCCAGCAGTGAGGGAACTAGCGTTGGGGAGACCCAGTACTTC. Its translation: CASSEGTSVGETQYF.

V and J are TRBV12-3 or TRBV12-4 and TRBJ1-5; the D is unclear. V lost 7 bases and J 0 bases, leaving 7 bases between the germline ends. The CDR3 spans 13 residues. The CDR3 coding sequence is TGTGCCAGCACGGGATATAGCAATCAGCCCCAGCATTTT. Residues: CASTGYSNQPQHF.

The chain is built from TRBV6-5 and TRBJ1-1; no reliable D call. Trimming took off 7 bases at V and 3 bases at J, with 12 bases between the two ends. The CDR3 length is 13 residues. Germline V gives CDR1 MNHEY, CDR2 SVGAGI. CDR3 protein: CASTREDYTEAFF. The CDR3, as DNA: TGTGCCAGCACCCGCGAAGATTACACTGAAGCTTTCTTT.

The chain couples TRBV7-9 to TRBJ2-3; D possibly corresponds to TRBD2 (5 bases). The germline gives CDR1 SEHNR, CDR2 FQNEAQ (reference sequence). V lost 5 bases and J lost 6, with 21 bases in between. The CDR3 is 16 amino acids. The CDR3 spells CASSRPSRIVGDTQYF. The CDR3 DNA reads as TGTGCCAGCAGCCGCCCTAGCAGAATCGTGGGGGATACGCAGTATTTT.

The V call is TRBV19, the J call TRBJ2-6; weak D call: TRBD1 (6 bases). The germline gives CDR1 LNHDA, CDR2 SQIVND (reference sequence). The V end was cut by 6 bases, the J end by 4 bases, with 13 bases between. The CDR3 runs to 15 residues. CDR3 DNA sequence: TGTGCCAGTAGCGCTACAGGGTTCGGGGCCAACGTCCTGACTTTC. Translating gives CASSATGFGANVLTF.

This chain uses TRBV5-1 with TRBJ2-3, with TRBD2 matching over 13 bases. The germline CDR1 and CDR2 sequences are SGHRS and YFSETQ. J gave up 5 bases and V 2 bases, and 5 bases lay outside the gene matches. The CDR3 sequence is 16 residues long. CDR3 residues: CASSFGTSGIGDTQYF. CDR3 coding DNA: TGCGCCAGCAGCTTTGGGACTAGCGGGATTGGAGATACGCAGTATTTT.

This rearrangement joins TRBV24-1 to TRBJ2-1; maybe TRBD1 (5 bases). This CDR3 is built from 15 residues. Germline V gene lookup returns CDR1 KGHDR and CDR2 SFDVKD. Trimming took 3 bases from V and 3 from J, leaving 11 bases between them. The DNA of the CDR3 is TGTGCCACCAGTGATCGACAGCTTTTCTACAATGAGCAGTTCTTC. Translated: CATSDRQLFYNEQFF.

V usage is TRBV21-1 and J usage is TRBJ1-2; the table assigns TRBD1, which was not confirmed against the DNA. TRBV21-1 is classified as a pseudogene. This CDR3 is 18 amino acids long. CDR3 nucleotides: TGTGCCAGCAGCAAAGATGCCGTCATGGGGACAGCTAACTATGGCTACACCTTC. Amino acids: CASSKDAVMGTANYGYTF.

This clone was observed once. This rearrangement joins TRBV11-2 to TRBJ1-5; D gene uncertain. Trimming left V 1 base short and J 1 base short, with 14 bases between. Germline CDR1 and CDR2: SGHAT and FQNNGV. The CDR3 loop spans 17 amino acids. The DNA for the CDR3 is TGTGCCAGCAGCTTAGGAGGTTTCAGAGACAGCAATCAGCCCCAGCATTTT. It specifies CASSLGGFRDSNQPQHF.

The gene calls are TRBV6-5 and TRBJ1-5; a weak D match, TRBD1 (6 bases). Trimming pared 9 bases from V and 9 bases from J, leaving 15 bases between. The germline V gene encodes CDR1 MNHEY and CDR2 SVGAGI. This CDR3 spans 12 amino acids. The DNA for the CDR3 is TGTGCCAGTCTAGAACAGGGACCGCCCCAGCATTTT. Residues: CASLEQGPPQHF.

CDR3 amino acids: CASSATGQGGGGYTF. For the CDR3, the DNA is TGTGCCAGCAGCGCGACGGGACAGGGAGGTGGTGGCTACACCTTC. V and J are TRBV9 and TRBJ1-2; 9 bases are shared with TRBD1. Losses at the gene ends were 3 bases for V and 7 bases for J; bases not matched to a gene: 10. The germline V gene has CDR1 SGDLS and CDR2 YYNGEE. The CDR3 sequence is 15 residues long. Variable domain in full (rest from reference TRBV9 and TRBJ1-2): DSGVTQTPKHLITATGQRVTLRCSPRSGDLSVYWYQQSLDQGLQFLIQYYNGEERAKGNILERFSAQQFPDLHSELNLSSLELGDSALYFCASSATGQGGGGYTFGSGTRLTVV.

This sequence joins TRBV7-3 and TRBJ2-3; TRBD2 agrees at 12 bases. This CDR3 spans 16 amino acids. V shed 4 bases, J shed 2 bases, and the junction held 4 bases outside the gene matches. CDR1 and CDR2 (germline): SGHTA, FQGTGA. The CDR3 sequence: CASSSPSGRATDTQYF. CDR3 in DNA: TGTGCCAGCAGCTCCCCTAGCGGGAGGGCCACAGATACGCAGTATTTT.

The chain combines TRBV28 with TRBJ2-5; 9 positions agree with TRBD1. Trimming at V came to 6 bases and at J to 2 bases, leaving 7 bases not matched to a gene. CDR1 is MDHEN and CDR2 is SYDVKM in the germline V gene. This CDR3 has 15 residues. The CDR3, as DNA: TGTGCCAGCAGCCCCCAGGGACAGGGTCAAGAGACCCAGTACTTC. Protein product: CASSPQGQGQETQYF. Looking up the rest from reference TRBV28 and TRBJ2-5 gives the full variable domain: DVKVTQSSRYLVKRTGEKVFLECVQDMDHENMFWYRQDPGLGLRLIYFSYDVKMKEKGDIPEGYSVSREKKERFSLILESASTNQTSMYLCASSPQGQGQETQYFGPGTRLLVL.